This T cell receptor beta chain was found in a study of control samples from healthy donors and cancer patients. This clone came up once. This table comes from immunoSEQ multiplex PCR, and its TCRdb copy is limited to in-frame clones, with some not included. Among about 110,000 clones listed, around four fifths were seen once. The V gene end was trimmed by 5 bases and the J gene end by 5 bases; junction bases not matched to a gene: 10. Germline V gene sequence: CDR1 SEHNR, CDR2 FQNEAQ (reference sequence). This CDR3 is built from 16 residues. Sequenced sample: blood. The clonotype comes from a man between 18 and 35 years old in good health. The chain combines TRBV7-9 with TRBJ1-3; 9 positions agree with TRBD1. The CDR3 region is CASSQAGTGRRNTIYF. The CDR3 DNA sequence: TGTGCCAGCAGCCAAGCCGGGACAGGGCGAAGAAACACCATATATTTT. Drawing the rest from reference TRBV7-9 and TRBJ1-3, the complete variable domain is DTGVSQNPRHKITKRGQNVTFRCDPISEHNRLYWYRQTLGQGPEFLTYFQNEAQLEKSRLLSDRFSAERPKGSFSTLEIQRTEQGDSAMYLCASSQAGTGRRNTIYFGEGSWLTVV.